This TCR beta chain originates from a study of blood T cells in healthy people across ages (dated by TCRdb to the mid-2010s). With respect to the entire study: Template switching captured roughly one uniquely barcoded TCR beta cDNA molecule per two T cells in model experiments. Using deep sequencing normalized with unique cDNA molecular identifiers, the study measured how TCR beta repertoire diversity changes with age. The donors were divided into four age groups: young (average 16 years), middle-aged (approximately 41), aged (about 60) and long-lived (around 87). To avoid experimental bias, donors of different ages were spread randomly across the sequencing lanes. Two additional independent replicas of 1 million unique cDNA reads from the same blood draw were analyzed for two donors (one aged 18 to 30 and one aged 80 or older). The research as a whole found: Because the CMV infection status of the donors was unknown, age-related changes in expanded clonotypes may potentially have been confounded. A strong correlation was found between observed TCR beta diversity and the percentage of naive T cells measured by flow cytometry. The long-lived group showed more naive CD4+ T cells, fewer expanded clones and increased TCR diversity than the aged group, suggesting age selection. Total diversity estimates from one million sequenced T cells were considered lower bounds and underestimates. Bulk unsorted PBMC profiling prevented conclusive comparison of naive and antigen-experienced compartments. As age increased, observed TCR beta diversity per million T cells dropped in a roughly linear way, and a significant reduction was already evident by age 40.

A note on this clonotype: Its cognate antigen has yet to be identified. The record has no base qualities; no much larger clone is one base away.

Including the terminal cysteine and phenylalanine, the CDR3 comprises 12 residues. Only the CDR3 region is kept as DNA, spanning 36 bases read in frame from base 1. CDR1 and CDR2 (SNHLY, FYNNEI) derive from the germline V gene. At the junction V is shortened by 6 bases and J by 4 bases, with 9 bases in between. The protocol used for the library was 5' RACE. A second PCR of about 6 to 11 cycles was run with a J-beta primer mix and a sample-barcoded 5' primer. Each TCR beta cDNA molecule received a unique molecular identifier from a template-switch 5' adaptor carrying 12 random nucleotides. At least 2.5 million CDR3-containing paired-end reads were obtained from each sample. First-strand cDNA synthesis was performed from all RNA using the Mint cDNA synthesis kit, with priming by a TRBC-specific oligonucleotide. Following uracil-DNA glycosylase treatment, all cDNA underwent a first 18-cycle PCR with the universal primers M1SS and BC2_uni_R. The study's processing was this. For normalization, 1 million high-quality reads were randomly selected from each sample, with every read carrying a distinct molecular identifier. Instead of being binned into consensus sequences, reads with shared molecular identifiers were discarded. CDR3 identification, clonotype clustering and error correction used MiTCR with a Q25 quality threshold and the strictest error-elimination algorithm. A nonparametric unseen species model with Euler transformation was used to estimate lower-bound total TCR beta diversity. The public reads were reanalyzed by TCRdb: fastp trimming at Q25, MiXCR alignment, in-frame beta chains only. Merged by CDR3 protein, the rows form single entries marked with the most common genes and DNA. The V and J calls here are based on TCRdb, not the publication. The sample table holds over 1,500,000 distinct CDR3 sequences, of which 35% to 50% were seen once. About 23% of the sample is in the top ten clones.

Donors were 40 or so systemically healthy Caucasian individuals from Russia aged roughly 6 to 90 years. Around 10 milliliters of peripheral blood were drawn from each donor into EDTA-treated Vacutainer tubes. PBMCs were isolated by Ficoll-Paque density-gradient centrifugation, with at least 6 million obtained per sample. Total RNA was extracted from PBMCs with Trizol reagent, with at least 5 micrograms obtained per sample. For every donor, an aliquot of PBMCs went through flow cytometry to measure the percentages of naive CD45RAhigh/CD27high T cells. The clonotype was recovered from a human donor in good health. The sample consisted of blood. The chain is assembled from TRBV2 and TRBJ1-1, with no confidently assigned D gene. The CDR3: CASSYIITEAFF. The bases read TGTGCCAGCAGCTACATAATCACTGAAGCTTTCTTT.